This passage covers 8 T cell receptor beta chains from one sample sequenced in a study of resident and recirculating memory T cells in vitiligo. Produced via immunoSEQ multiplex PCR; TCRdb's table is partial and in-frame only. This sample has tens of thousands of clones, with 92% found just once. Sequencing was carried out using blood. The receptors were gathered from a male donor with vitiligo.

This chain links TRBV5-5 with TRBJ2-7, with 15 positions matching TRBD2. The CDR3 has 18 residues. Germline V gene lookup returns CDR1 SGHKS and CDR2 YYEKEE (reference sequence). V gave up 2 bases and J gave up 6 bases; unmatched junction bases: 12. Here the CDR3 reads CASSLGGTSGRPLGEQYF. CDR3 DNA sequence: TGTGCCAGCAGCTTAGGGGGGACTAGCGGGAGGCCTCTGGGCGAGCAGTACTTC. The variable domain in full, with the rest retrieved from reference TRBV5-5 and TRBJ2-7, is DAGVTQSPTHLIKTRGQQVTLRCSPISGHKSVSWYQQVLGQGPQFIFQYYEKEERGRGNFPDRFSARQFPNYSSELNVNALLLGDSALYLCASSLGGTSGRPLGEQYFGPGTRLTVT.

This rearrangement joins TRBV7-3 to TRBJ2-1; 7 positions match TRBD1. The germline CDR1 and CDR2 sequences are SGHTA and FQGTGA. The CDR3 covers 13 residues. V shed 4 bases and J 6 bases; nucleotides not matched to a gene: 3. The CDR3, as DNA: TGTGCCAGCAGCTACAACAGGGGCAATGAGCAGTTCTTC. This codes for CASSYNRGNEQFF.

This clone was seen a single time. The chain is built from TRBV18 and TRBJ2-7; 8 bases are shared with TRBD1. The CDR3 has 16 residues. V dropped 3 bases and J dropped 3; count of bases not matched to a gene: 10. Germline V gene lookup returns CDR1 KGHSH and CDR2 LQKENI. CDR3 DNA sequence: TGTGCCAGCTCACCGGGGGTGGGGACAGGACACTACGAGCAGTACTTC. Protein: CASSPGVGTGHYEQYF.

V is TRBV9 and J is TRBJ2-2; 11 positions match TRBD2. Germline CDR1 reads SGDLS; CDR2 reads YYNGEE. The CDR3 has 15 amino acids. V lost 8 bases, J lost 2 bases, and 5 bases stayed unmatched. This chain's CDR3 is CASQRLAGNTGELFF. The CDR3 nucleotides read TGTGCCAGTCAAAGACTAGCGGGAAACACCGGGGAGCTGTTTTTT.

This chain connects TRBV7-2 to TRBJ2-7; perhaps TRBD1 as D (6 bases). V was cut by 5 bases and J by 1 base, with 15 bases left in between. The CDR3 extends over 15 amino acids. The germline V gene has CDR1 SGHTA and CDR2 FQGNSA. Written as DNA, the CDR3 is TGTGCCAGCAGCCCAGGACTGGGGGCATCCTACGAGCAGTACTTC. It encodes CASSPGLGASYEQYF.

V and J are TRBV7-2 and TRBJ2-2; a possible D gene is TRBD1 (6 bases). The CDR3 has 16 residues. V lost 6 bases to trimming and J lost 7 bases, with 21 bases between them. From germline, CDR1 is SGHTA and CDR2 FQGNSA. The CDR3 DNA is TGTGCCAGCAGTCCAAGGGGGAGAGGAAGGGTCGGGGAGCTGTTTTTT. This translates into CASSPRGRGRVGELFF.

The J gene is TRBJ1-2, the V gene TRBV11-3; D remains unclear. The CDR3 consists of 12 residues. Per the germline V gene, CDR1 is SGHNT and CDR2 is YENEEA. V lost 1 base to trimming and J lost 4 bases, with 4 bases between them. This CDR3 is CASSLGSYGYTF. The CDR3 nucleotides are TGTGCCAGCAGCTTAGGTAGCTATGGCTACACCTTC.

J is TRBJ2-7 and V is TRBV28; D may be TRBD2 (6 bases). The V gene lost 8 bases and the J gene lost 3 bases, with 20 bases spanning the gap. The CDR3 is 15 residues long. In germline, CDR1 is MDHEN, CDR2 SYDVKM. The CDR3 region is CASSHGGTPDYEQYF. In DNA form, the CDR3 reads TGTGCCAGCTCTCATGGGGGGACTCCAGACTACGAGCAGTACTTC.